These 14 T cell receptor beta chains came from one sample sequenced in a study of blood T cell repertoires in COVID-19. Here immunoSEQ multiplex PCR was the method, and the copy in TCRdb shows in-frame clones only, minus some. The sample yields some 210,000 clones, around 84% seen once. The sample taken for sequencing was peripheral blood. The source is a human donor in a cohort sampled during active COVID-19.

This chain joins TRBV2 and TRBJ2-2; no firm D call. This CDR3 spans 13 amino acids. V was clipped by 3 bases and J by 5 bases, with 7 bases between them. Germline CDR1 and CDR2: SNHLY and FYNNEI. The CDR3 bases are TGTGCCAGCAGTGACGTTCGTACCGGGGAGCTGTTTTTT. This codes for CASSDVRTGELFF.

The chain carries TRBV7-2 and TRBJ2-7; D is unresolved. CDR1 and CDR2 from the germline V gene are SGHTA and FQGNSA. This CDR3 is 14 amino acids long. V was cut by 4 bases and J by 2 bases, with 12 bases left in between. CDR3 sequence: CASSSPARTYEQYF. CDR3 bases: TGTGCCAGCAGCTCCCCCGCGCGTACCTACGAGCAGTACTTC.

The CDR3 protein is CASSHRDRGPEPQHF. CDR3 DNA: TGTGCCAGCAGCCACCGGGACAGGGGTCCCGAGCCCCAGCATTTT. V usage is TRBV3-1 (or the pseudogene TRBV3-2) and J usage is TRBJ1-5; 10 nucleotides agree with TRBD1. The length of the CDR3 is 15 residues. The V and J ends lost 3 bases and 8 bases, in that order; junction bases with no gene match: 7. Germline V gene lookup returns CDR1 LGHDT and CDR2 YNNKEL (reference sequence).

This clone was picked up one time. V gene TRBV27 combines with J gene TRBJ2-5; TRBD2 agrees at 9 bases. V shed 6 bases and J 6 bases; nucleotides not matched to a gene: 8. Germline V lookup: CDR1 MNHEY, CDR2 SMNVEV (reference sequence). This CDR3 has 14 residues. The DNA of the CDR3 is TGTGCCAGCAGCAGGAGTAGCGGGAGAAAGACCCAGTACTTC. Protein sequence: CASSRSSGRKTQYF.

The gene calls are TRBV5-8 and TRBJ2-7; 15 bases map to TRBD2. Germline CDR1 is SGHTS and CDR2 is YDEGEE. CDR3 size: 15 residues. The V and J ends lost 4 bases and 6 bases, in that order; junction bases with no gene match: 5. In nucleotides, the CDR3 is TGTGCCAGCAGCCCATGGACTAGCGGGAGGGCCGAGCAGTACTTC. Translation gives CASSPWTSGRAEQYF.

The chain joins TRBV29-1 to TRBJ1-1, with D hard to call. The CDR3 spans 14 residues. CDR1 SQVTM and CDR2 ANQGSEA come from the germline V gene. V was shortened by 7 bases and J by 2 bases, with 17 bases between the two germline ends. As DNA, the CDR3 is TGCAGCGCCTCATCGAGGTACGCAAACACTGAAGCTTTCTTT. Translated: CSASSRYANTEAFF.

A few counts support this clone. The chain is built from TRBV29-1 and TRBJ1-1; TRBD1 might be the D (5 bases). CDR3 length: 15 residues. Per germline, CDR1 SQVTM and CDR2 ANQGSEA. The V and J ends lost 0 bases and 9 bases respectively, with 20 bases between them. The CDR3 is CSVEDRANPLGQAFF. The CDR3 DNA sequence: TGCAGCGTTGAAGATCGGGCTAACCCCTTGGGGCAAGCTTTCTTT.

This chain links TRBV2 with TRBJ2-1; possible D gene TRBD2, 5 bases. Per the germline V gene, CDR1 is SNHLY and CDR2 is FYNNEI. The CDR3 is 11 residues long. V was shortened by 5 bases and J by 8 bases, with 7 bases between the two germline ends. The CDR3 nucleotides read TGTGCCAGCAGTCTGAGGGATGAGCAGTTCTTC. Residues: CASSLRDEQFF.

The CDR3 nucleotides read TGCGCCAGCAGCATTCAGGGACTAGCCACAGATACGCAGTATTTT. Protein: CASSIQGLATDTQYF. The chain uses TRBV5-1 and TRBJ2-3; 9 bases agree with TRBD2. Trimming removed 4 bases from V and 2 bases from J; junction bases left unmatched: 5. This CDR3 region has 15 residues. Germline V gene lookup returns CDR1 SGHRS and CDR2 YFSETQ.

This clone came up many times. The chain joins TRBV29-1 to TRBJ1-2; TRBD1 might be the D (5 bases). Germline V lookup: CDR1 SQVTM, CDR2 ANQGSEA. V was pared by 7 bases and J by 7 bases, with 22 bases between. This CDR3 comprises 14 residues. The CDR3 here is CSAARGEEGGGYTF. The DNA for the CDR3 is TGCAGCGCGGCGCGGGGGGAGGAGGGTGGTGGCTACACCTTC.

The chain has TRBV30 and TRBJ2-2; D ambiguous. Deletions cut 0 bases from V and 3 bases from J, with 8 bases between. Germline CDR1 GTSNPN, CDR2 SVGIG (reference sequence). This CDR3 spans 14 amino acids. For the CDR3, the DNA is TGTGCCTGGAGTGTGGCGGCGTACACCGGGGAGCTGTTTTTT. This translates into CAWSVAAYTGELFF.

The chain links TRBV30 to TRBJ1-2; D is unresolved. The CDR3 has 15 residues. Germline CDR1 is GTSNPN and CDR2 is SVGIG (reference sequence). V lost 4 bases and J 0 bases, leaving 15 bases between the germline ends. This CDR3 reads CAWTQRVDTNYGYTF. In DNA form, the CDR3 reads TGTGCCTGGACCCAACGGGTGGATACTAACTATGGCTACACCTTC.

This clone has a single count. The genes are TRBV18 and TRBJ2-5; D gene ambiguous. The CDR3 runs to 14 residues. Looked up from germline, CDR1 is KGHSH and CDR2 is LQKENI. With 0 bases removed from V and 5 bases from J, the gap between germline ends came to 10 bases. CDR3 loop: CASSPPFGFETQYF. The CDR3 DNA is TGTGCCAGCTCACCACCATTCGGGTTTGAGACCCAGTACTTC.

The J gene is TRBJ1-6, the V gene TRBV4-2, with D unresolved. There are 17 residues in the CDR3. Trimming pared 1 base from V and 8 bases from J, leaving 18 bases between. The germline V gene encodes CDR1 LGHNA and CDR2 YNFKEQ. The CDR3 reads CASSQAVRGSRDSPLHF. Here the CDR3 DNA reads TGTGCCAGCAGCCAAGCTGTGAGAGGGTCGAGGGATTCACCCCTCCACTTT.